The TCR beta chain under discussion was sequenced for a study of blood T cell repertoires in COVID-19 (dated by TCRdb to about 2020). Study-wide context: Collaborator samples came from the United States, Italy and Spain and covered acute and convalescent phases of COVID-19. Subjects who had been exposed to COVID-19, were actively infected with it, or had recovered from it provided the deeply sampled blood TCRbeta repertoires that made up the dataset. Where available, HLA class I and class II types were taken from metadata supplied by the sample provider and were not determined by assay-based typing. The prospective study material was composed of cDNA or gDNA derived from T cells, B-cell-depleted T cells, or PBMCs. Nearly every sample came with metadata listing a de-identified subject ID, COVID-19 status, age in years and sex. Samples came from the ongoing ImmuneRACE study (first 160 participants) plus 1,254 subjects from 6 global collaborators. The repertoires were released in a freely available public database meant as a resource for research on the immune response to SARS-CoV-2.

Enrolling through a virtual design, the prospective study's participants ranged in age from roughly 18 to 90 years and lived across 24 United States geographic areas. Cohort assignment in the prospective study relied on participant-reported clinical history from a screening survey and a study questionnaire. Recovered participants in ImmuneRACE Cohort 3 were defined as having two consecutive negative NP/OP PCR tests, clearance from a healthcare professional, or resolution of symptoms. Each participant in the prospective study had whole blood, serum and a nasopharyngeal or oropharyngeal swab collected by mobile phlebotomists. Participants in the prospective study had the option to provide additional blood draws and questionnaires over a roughly two-month period. Prospective study blood samples were shipped either frozen or at room temperature before DNA extraction. What the research found in general, with its limitations: The quantity of clinical and demographic metadata differed by source and by participant and was supplied without curation.

A note on this clone: Which antigen it targets is not known. The sample holds no much larger clone one base away, and base qualities are not on file.

TCRbeta CDR3 regions were amplified from genomic DNA by means of the immunoSEQ Assay, a bias-controlled multiplex PCR. Regarding the original processing steps: Nucleated cell counts per sample were estimated from amplification of reference gene primers within the assay. Sequence reads were collapsed and filtered to measure the absolute abundance of every unique TCRbeta CDR3 rearrangement. For each sample, productive Simpson clonality was calculated as the square root of Simpson's diversity index across productive rearrangements. TCRdb took this table from immuneACCESS and kept in-frame rearrangements with V and J called. Such tables lack part of the clones; where checked against another copy, unresolved V genes explain under half of the gap, and the rest is unexplained. D and trimming come from the DNA, and the V and J calls and clone size come from that table. The sample table contains 230,000 or so clones; only one count was recorded for roughly 80% of them. Of the sample, roughly 3.6% is held by the ten largest clones.

The sample taken for sequencing was PBMCs or T cells enriched from blood (not recorded which). The origin of this receptor is a man aged 45-65 years who had recovered from COVID-19.

The CDR3 loop reads CASSRTITSTDTQYF. The nucleotide sequence reads TGTGCCAGCTCACGGACAATTACTAGCACAGATACGCAGTATTTT. The chain links TRBV18 with TRBJ2-3; the D gene is perhaps TRBD1, on 5 matching bases. The CDR3 contains 15 residues, cysteine and phenylalanine counted. CDR3 DNA is the only sequence kept; it has 45 bases, read in frame from the first base. The V and J ends are trimmed by 4 bases and 0 bases, leaving 11 bases between them. The CDR1 and CDR2 encoded by the germline V gene are KGHSH and LQKENI.